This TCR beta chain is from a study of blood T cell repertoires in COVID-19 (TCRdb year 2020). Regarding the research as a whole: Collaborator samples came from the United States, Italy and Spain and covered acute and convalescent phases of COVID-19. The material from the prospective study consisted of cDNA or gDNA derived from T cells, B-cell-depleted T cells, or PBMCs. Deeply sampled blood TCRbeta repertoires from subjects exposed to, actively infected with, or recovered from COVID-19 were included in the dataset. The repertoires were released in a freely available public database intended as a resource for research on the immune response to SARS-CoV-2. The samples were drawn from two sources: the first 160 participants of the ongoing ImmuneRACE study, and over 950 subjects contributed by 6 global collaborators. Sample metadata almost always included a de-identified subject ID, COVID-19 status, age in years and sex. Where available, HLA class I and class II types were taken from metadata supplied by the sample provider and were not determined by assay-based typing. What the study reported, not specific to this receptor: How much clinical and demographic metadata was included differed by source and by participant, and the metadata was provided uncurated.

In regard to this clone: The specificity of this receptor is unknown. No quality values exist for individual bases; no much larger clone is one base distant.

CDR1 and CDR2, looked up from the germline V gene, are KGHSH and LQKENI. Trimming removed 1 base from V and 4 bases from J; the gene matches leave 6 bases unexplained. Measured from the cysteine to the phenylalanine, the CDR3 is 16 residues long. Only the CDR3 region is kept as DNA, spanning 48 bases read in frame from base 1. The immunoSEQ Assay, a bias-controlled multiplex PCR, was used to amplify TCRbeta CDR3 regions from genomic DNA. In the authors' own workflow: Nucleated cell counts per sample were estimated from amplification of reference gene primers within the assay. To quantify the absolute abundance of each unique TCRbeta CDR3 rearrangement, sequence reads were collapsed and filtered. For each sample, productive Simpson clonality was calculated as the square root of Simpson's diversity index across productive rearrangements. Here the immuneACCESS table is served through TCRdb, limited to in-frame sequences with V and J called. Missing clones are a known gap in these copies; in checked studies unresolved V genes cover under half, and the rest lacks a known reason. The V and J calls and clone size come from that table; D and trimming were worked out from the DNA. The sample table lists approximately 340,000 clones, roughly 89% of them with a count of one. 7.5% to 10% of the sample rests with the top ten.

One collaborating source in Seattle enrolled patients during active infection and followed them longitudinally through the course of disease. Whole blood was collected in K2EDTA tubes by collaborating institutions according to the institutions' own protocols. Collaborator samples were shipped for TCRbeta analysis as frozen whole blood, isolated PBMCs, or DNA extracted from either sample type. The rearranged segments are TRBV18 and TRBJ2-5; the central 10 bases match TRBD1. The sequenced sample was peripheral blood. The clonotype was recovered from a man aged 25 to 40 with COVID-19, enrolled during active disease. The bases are TGTGCCAGCTCACCACGGGACAGGGGAATGGGAGAGACCCAGTACTTC. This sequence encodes CASSPRDRGMGETQYF. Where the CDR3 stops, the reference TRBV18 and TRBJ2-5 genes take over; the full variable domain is NAGVMQNPRHLVRRRGQEARLRCSPMKGHSHVYWYRQLPEEGLKFMVYLQKENIIDESGMPKERFSAEFPKEGPSILRIQQVVRGDSAAYFCASSPRDRGMGETQYFGPGTRLLVL.